This T cell receptor beta chain was found in a study of cytomegalovirus exposure and HLA in healthy donors. CDR3 length: 15 residues. Germline V CDR1 and CDR2: SGHRS, YFSETQ. V gave up 0 bases and J gave up 3 bases, with 10 bases separating them. The primer mix had 60 Vbeta and 13 Jbeta primers. Sequenced by immunoSEQ multiplex PCR; TCRdb stores in-frame clones only, minus some. The table records fewer than 200,000 clones, 79% of them present only once. Sequencing was performed on PBMCs. The rearrangement joins TRBV5-1 to TRBJ1-5, with D possibly TRBD1 on 5 matching bases. This receptor was taken from a woman between 40 and 55 years old in good health and CMV-seronegative. Here the CDR3 DNA reads TGCGCCAGCAGCTTGGTTGGGGGGGACAATCAGCCCCAGCATTTT. Residues: CASSLVGGDNQPQHF.